A single sample gave rise to the 3 T cell receptor beta chains below, sequenced in a study of blood T cell repertoires in COVID-19. Here immunoSEQ multiplex PCR was the method, and the copy in TCRdb shows in-frame clones only, minus some. The sample has roughly 220,000 clones, roughly four fifths seen once. Sequencing was performed on PBMCs or T cells enriched from blood (not recorded which). The receptors stem from a woman aged 40-49 years with acute COVID-19.

This chain uses TRBV5-5 with TRBJ2-1, with TRBD2 matching 10 bases. The CDR3 length is 15 residues. Per germline, CDR1 SGHKS and CDR2 YYEKEE (reference sequence). J was trimmed by 1 base and V by 4 bases; bases with no gene match: 2. The CDR3, as DNA: TGTGCCAGCAGCAGGGGACTAGCGTCCTACAATGAGCAGTTCTTC. Protein: CASSRGLASYNEQFF.

This clone showed up just once. The rearrangement links TRBV21-1 to TRBJ2-2; TRBD1, the table's D call, was not compared with the DNA. TRBV21-1 is flagged as a pseudogene. The CDR3 runs 16 residues. The CDR3 is CASSKAGSGNIGELFF. CDR3 coding DNA: TGTGCCAGCAGCAAAGCAGGGTCAGGGAACATCGGGGAGCTGTTTTTT.

A few counts support this clone. V and J are TRBV2 and TRBJ2-1, with 9 bases identical to TRBD2. The CDR3 consists of 15 residues. The V segment lost 1 base and the J segment 9 bases; nucleotides outside the gene matches: 7. Per the germline V gene, CDR1 is SNHLY and CDR2 is FYNNEI. CDR3 sequence (DNA): TGTGCCAGCAGTGAAGAGGCGGGGGGGCGGAGTGAGCAGTTCTTC. Translated, it gives CASSEEAGGRSEQFF.